This T cell receptor (beta chain) appears in the sequencing data of a study of T cell clones after liver transplantation. Study background: Three of the eight recipients were HCV-positive; the rest had non-autoimmune, non-viral transplant indications.

Here immunoSEQ multiplex PCR was the method, and the copy in TCRdb shows in-frame clones only, minus some. The sample comprises 55,000 to 75,000 clones, approximately 70% of which are singletons, and 2.8% rests with the top ten. This sequence was found in a human patient who received a liver transplant. Some T cells here may be from the graft donor. Material: CD4+ T cells from blood, obtained at the approximately 15-month timepoint.

The CDR3 spells CASSLDLLAGYTDTQYF. CDR3 in DNA: TGTGCCAGCAGCTTGGACCTTCTAGCGGGGTACACAGATACGCAGTATTTT. The chain is built from TRBV11-2 and TRBJ2-3; 9 bases match TRBD2. V shed 3 bases, J shed 2 bases, and the junction held 9 bases outside the gene matches. This CDR3 is 17 amino acids long. Germline V gene data show CDR1 as SGHAT and CDR2 as FQNNGV.